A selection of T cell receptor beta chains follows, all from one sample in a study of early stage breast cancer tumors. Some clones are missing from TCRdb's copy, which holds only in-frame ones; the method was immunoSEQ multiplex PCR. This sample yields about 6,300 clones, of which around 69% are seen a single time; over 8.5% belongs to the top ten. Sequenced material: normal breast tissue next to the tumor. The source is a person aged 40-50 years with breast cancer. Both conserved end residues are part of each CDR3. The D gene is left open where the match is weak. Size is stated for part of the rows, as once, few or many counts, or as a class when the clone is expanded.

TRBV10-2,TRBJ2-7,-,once,CASSDFGRLAYEQYF,TGCGCCAGCAGTGATTTCGGCAGGCTTGCCTACGAGCAGTACTTC
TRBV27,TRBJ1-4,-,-,CASSGRGATNEKLFF,TGTGCCAGCAGTGGGAGGGGTGCAACTAATGAAAAACTGTTTTTT
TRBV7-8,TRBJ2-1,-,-,CASSPGRSLTEQFF,TGTGCCAGCAGCCCCGGGCGTAGTCTAACGGAGCAGTTCTTC
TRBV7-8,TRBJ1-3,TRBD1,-,CASTLDRASAIYF,TGTGCCAGCACCCTGGACAGGGCTAGCGCCATATATTTT
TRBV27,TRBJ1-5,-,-,CASSPEGGPGQPQHF,TGTGCCAGCAGTCCGGAGGGGGGGCCGGGACAGCCCCAGCATTTT
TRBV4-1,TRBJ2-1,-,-,CASSKTNLLRSSYNEQFF,TGCGCCAGCAGCAAAACCAACCTCCTGCGGAGCTCCTACAATGAGCAGTTCTTC
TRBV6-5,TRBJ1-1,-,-,CASSESMNTEAFF,TGTGCCAGCAGTGAATCCATGAACACTGAAGCTTTCTTT
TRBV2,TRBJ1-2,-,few,CASRLIVYGYTF,TGTGCCAGCAGGCTGATTGTCTATGGCTACACCTTC
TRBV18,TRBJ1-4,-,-,CASSTTGEKLFF,TGTGCCAGCTCAACGACAGGTGAAAAACTGTTTTTT
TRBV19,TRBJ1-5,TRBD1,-,CASSIEGRGEQPQHF,TGTGCCAGTAGTATAGAGGGCAGGGGGGAACAGCCCCAGCATTTT
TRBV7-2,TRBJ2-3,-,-,CASSLFPGTDTQYF,TGTGCCAGCAGCTTATTTCCTGGAACAGATACGCAGTATTTT
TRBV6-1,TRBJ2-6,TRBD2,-,CASSEAPGGRANVLTF,TGTGCCAGCAGTGAAGCGCCGGGAGGTAGGGCCAACGTCCTGACTTTC
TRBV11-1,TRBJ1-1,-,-,CASSLDQGKTEAFF,TGTGCCAGCAGCTTAGATCAGGGGAAGACTGAAGCTTTCTTT
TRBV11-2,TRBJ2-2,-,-,CASSLVVGELFF,TGTGCCAGCAGCTTAGTGGTAGGGGAGCTGTTTTTT
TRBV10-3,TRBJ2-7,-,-,CAISESGKGQYF,TGTGCCATCAGTGAGTCGGGAAAGGGGCAGTACTTC
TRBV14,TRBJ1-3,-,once,CASSQDPWTGGHTIYF,TGTGCCAGCAGCCAAGACCCTTGGACCGGGGGGCACACCATATATTTT
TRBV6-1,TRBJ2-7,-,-,CASSSHTYEQYF,TGTGCCAGCAGTTCCCACACCTACGAGCAGTACTTC
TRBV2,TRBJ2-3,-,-,CASSEEYAPTDTQYF,TGTGCCAGCAGTGAAGAGTATGCGCCCACAGATACGCAGTATTTT
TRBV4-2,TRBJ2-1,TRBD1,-,CASSRLTGASSSYNEQFF,TGTGCCAGCAGCCGCCTCACAGGGGCGTCAAGCTCCTACAATGAGCAGTTCTTC
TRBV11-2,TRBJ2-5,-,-,CASSLSETQYF,TGTGCCAGCAGCTTAAGCGAGACCCAGTACTTC
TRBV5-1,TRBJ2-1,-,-,CASSFVGSVSYNEQFF,TGCGCCAGCAGCTTTGTCGGGAGCGTCTCCTACAATGAGCAGTTCTTC
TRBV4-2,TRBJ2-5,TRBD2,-,CASSQAAGVEETQYF,TGTGCCAGCAGCCAAGCCGCGGGAGTGGAGGAGACCCAGTACTTC
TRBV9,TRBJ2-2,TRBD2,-,CASSVGLAHPTGELFF,TGTGCCAGCAGCGTAGGACTAGCCCACCCAACCGGGGAGCTGTTTTTT
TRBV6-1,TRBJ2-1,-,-,CASSLYSEQFF,TGTGCCAGCAGTTTATATTCTGAGCAGTTCTTC
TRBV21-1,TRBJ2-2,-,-,CASIGSPGELFF,TGTGCCAGCATCGGCTCCCCCGGGGAGCTGTTTTTT
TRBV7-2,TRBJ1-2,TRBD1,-,CASSLSSAGGSGYGYTF,TGTGCCAGCAGCTTGTCGTCGGCAGGGGGATCGGGTTATGGCTACACCTTC
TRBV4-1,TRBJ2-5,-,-,CASSRGGLETQYF,TGCGCCAGCAGCCGAGGCGGGTTGGAGACCCAGTACTTC